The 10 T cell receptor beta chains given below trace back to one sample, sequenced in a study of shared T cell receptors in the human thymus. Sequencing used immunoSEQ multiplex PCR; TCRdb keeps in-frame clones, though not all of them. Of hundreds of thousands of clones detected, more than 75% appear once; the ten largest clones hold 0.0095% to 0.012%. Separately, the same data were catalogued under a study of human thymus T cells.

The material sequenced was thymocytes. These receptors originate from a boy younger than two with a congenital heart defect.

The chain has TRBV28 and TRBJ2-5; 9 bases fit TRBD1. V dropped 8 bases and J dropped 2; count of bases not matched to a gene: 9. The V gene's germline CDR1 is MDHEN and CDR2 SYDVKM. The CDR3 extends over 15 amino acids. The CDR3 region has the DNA TGTGCCAGCTGCGAACGCGGACAGGGGCAAGAGACCCAGTACTTC. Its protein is CASCERGQGQETQYF.

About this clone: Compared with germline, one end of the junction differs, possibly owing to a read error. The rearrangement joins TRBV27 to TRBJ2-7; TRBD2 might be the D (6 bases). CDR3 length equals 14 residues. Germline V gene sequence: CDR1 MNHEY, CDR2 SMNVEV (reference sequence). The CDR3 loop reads CAGSPGGGSSEQYF. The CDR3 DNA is TGTGCCGGCAGCCCAGGAGGAGGGTCGAGCGAGCAGTACTTC.

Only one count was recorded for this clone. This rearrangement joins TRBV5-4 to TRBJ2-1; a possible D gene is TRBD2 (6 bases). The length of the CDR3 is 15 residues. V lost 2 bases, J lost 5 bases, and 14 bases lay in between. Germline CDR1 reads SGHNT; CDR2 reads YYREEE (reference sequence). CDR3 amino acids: CASSFKGGVNNEQFF. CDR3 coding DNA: TGTGCCAGCAGCTTCAAAGGAGGGGTAAACAATGAGCAGTTCTTC.

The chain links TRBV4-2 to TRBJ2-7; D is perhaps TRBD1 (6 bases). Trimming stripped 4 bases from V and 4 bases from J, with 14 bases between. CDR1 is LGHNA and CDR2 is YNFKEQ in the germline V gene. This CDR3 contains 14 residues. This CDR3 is CASSLQGTPYEQYF. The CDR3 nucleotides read TGTGCCAGCAGCCTCCAGGGGACCCCTTACGAGCAGTACTTC.

The CDR3 nucleotides read TGTGCCAGCAGTTCTTTAGCGGGGTCCTACAATGAGCAGTTCTTC. It yields the protein CASSSLAGSYNEQFF. V and J are TRBV6-5 and TRBJ2-1; 8 bases align to TRBD2. With V trimmed by 4 bases and J by 1 base, 3 bases remained unmatched. The CDR3 extends over 15 amino acids. The germline gives CDR1 MNHEY, CDR2 SVGAGI.

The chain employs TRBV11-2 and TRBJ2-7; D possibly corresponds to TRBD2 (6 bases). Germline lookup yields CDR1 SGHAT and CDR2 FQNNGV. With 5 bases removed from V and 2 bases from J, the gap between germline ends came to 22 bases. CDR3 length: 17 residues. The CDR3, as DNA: TGTGCCAGCAGCCCGGCGGGGTTTTTCCTAGCAACCTACGAGCAGTACTTC. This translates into CASSPAGFFLATYEQYF.

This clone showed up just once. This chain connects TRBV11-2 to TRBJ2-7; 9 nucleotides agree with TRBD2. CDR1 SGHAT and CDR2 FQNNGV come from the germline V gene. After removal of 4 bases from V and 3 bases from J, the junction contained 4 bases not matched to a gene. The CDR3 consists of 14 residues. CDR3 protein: CASSCVLAGYEQYF. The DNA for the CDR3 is TGTGCCAGCAGCTGTGTACTAGCGGGCTACGAGCAGTACTTC.

CDR3 protein: CASSLGGRMRETQYF. CDR3 nucleotides: TGTGCCAGCAGCTTGGGCGGGAGAATGCGGGAGACCCAGTACTTC. V gene TRBV5-4 combines with J gene TRBJ2-5; 7 nucleotides line up with TRBD2. CDR1 is SGHNT and CDR2 is YYREEE in the germline V gene (reference sequence). V shed 0 bases, J shed 5 bases, and the junction held 7 bases outside the gene matches. CDR3 size: 15 residues.

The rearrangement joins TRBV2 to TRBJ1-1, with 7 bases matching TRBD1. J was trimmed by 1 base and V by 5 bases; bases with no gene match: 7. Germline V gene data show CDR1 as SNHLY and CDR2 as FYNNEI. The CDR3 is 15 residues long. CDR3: CASSKTGLRNTEAFF. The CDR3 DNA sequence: TGTGCCAGCAGTAAGACAGGGTTGAGGAACACTGAAGCTTTCTTT.

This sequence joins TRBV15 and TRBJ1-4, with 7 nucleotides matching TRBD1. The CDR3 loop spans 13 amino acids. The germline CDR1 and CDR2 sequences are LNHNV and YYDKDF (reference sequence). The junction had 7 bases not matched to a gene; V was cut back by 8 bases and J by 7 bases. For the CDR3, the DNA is TGTGCCACCCCGACAGGGAGAGGTGAAAAACTGTTTTTT. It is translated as CATPTGRGEKLFF.